Listed here is a single T cell receptor beta chain. V was shortened by 5 bases and J by 7 bases, with 17 bases between the two germline ends. From germline, CDR1 is LNHDA and CDR2 SQIVND (reference sequence). The CDR3 is made up of 15 amino acids. These data originate in a study of shared clonotypes between healthy human individuals. Clones were sequenced by immunoSEQ multiplex PCR, and TCRdb holds only the in-frame ones, with some missing. Of roughly 2.2 million clones listed, over 85% were seen once; the top ten hold 0.39%. The receptor's source is a man aged 18-30 years in good health. Some clones in this sample may be carry-over from other donors' samples. Sequenced input: naive CD4+ T cells from PBMCs. Indicated subset: CD45RA+ positively selected. J is TRBJ1-4 and V is TRBV19; tentatively, D is TRBD1 (6 bases). The CDR3 nucleotides are TGTGCCAGTAGTCGAACAGGGCAAGTGGGTGAAAAACTGTTTTTT. Translated, it gives CASSRTGQVGEKLFF.